The 20 T cell receptor beta chains in this list originate from one sample, sequenced in a study of blood T cell repertoires in COVID-19. Produced via immunoSEQ multiplex PCR; TCRdb's table is partial and in-frame only. The sample holds fewer than 85,000 clones, more than 80% seen once. Sequencing used peripheral blood. The origin of the receptors is a woman of 80 years or more with active or convalescent COVID-19.

The chain links TRBV27 to TRBJ2-7; 11 nucleotides line up with TRBD2. V dropped 3 bases and J dropped 4; count of bases not matched to a gene: 2. The CDR3 spans 14 residues. Germline V gene sequence: CDR1 MNHEY, CDR2 SMNVEV (reference sequence). CDR3 loop: CASSLSSGGYEQYF. The DNA for the CDR3 is TGTGCCAGCAGTTTGTCTAGCGGGGGGTACGAGCAGTACTTC.

This chain links TRBV5-1 with TRBJ2-3; 8 bases agree with TRBD1. This CDR3 contains 15 residues. The V gene's germline CDR1 is SGHRS and CDR2 YFSETQ. With V trimmed by 6 bases and J by 2 bases, 8 bases remained unmatched. CDR3 nucleotide sequence: TGCGCCAGCACCCCCGGGACAGGACCCACAGATACGCAGTATTTT. Its translation is CASTPGTGPTDTQYF. The full variable domain, with the rest looked up from reference TRBV5-1 and TRBJ2-3, is KAGVTQTPRYLIKTRGQQVTLSCSPISGHRSVSWYQQTPGQGLQFLFEYFSETQRNKGNFPGRFSGRQFSNSRSEMNVSTLELGDSALYLCASTPGTGPTDTQYFGPGTRLTVL.

The rearrangement uses TRBV4-2 and TRBJ2-7, with 10 bases identical to TRBD1. V lost 3 bases, J lost 2 bases, and 7 bases stayed unmatched. The CDR3 runs 16 residues. Germline V CDR1 and CDR2: LGHNA, YNFKEQ. CDR3 nucleotides: TGTGCCAGCAGCCAGGCTTCCGGGACAGGGGCCTACGAGCAGTACTTC. Translation gives CASSQASGTGAYEQYF.

V is TRBV7-9 and J is TRBJ2-7; D not resolved. The CDR3 is 13 amino acids. Germline CDR1 SEHNR, CDR2 FQNEAQ (reference sequence). V lost 4 bases to trimming and J lost 4 bases, with 11 bases between them. In DNA form, the CDR3 reads TGTGCCAGCAGCTCCACGACACCGTACGAGCAGTACTTC. Translating it yields CASSSTTPYEQYF.

J is TRBJ1-6 and V is TRBV5-1; TRBD1 agrees at 8 bases. Germline V gene lookup returns CDR1 SGHRS and CDR2 YFSETQ. The CDR3 runs to 16 residues. V shed 0 bases and J 10 bases; nucleotides not matched to a gene: 9. The CDR3 loop reads CASSLARTGKGSPLHF. CDR3 DNA: TGCGCCAGCAGCTTGGCCCGGACAGGGAAGGGCTCACCCCTCCACTTT.

The rearrangement uses TRBV2 and TRBJ2-3; 9 bases match TRBD2. Germline CDR1 SNHLY, CDR2 FYNNEI. CDR3 length: 16 residues. Trimming removed 2 bases from V and 2 bases from J; junction bases left unmatched: 5. CDR3 residues: CASSETLAGYTDTQYF. In DNA, the CDR3 is TGTGCCAGCAGTGAAACCCTAGCGGGGTACACAGATACGCAGTATTTT.

The chain's CDR3 is CASSLGQGRTSGNTIYF. The CDR3 bases are TGTGCCAGCAGTTTAGGGCAGGGGAGAACCTCTGGAAACACCATATATTTT. The V call is TRBV28, the J call TRBJ1-3; TRBD1 might be the D (6 bases). CDR3 length equals 17 residues. Germline assignment: CDR1 MDHEN and CDR2 SYDVKM. V lost 2 bases, J lost 0 bases, and 14 bases lay in between.

The chain employs TRBV11-2 and TRBJ1-1; D ambiguous. The CDR3 has 13 amino acids. V lost 2 bases and J 6 bases, leaving 10 bases between the germline ends. Per the germline V gene, CDR1 is SGHAT and CDR2 is FQNNGV. CDR3 sequence (DNA): TGTGCCAGCAGCTTAATTGACAAGGCTGAAGCTTTCTTT. Translated, it gives CASSLIDKAEAFF.

This clone occurred a few times. This chain joins TRBV12-3 or TRBV12-4 and TRBJ1-5; D gene unclear. This CDR3 contains 12 residues. Trimming removed 3 bases from V and 5 bases from J, with 5 bases in between. Here the CDR3 reads CASSFLDQPQHF. CDR3 coding DNA: TGTGCCAGCAGTTTTTTAGATCAGCCCCAGCATTTT.

This clone has a handful of counts. The same CDR3 can be traced to other DNA sequences in this sample. The V and J genes are TRBV5-8 and TRBJ1-5; TRBD1 aligns across 7 bases. V trimming: 4 bases; J trimming: 3 bases; junction bases outside the gene matches: 4. From germline, CDR1 is SGHTS and CDR2 YDEGEE. CDR3 length equals 14 residues. CDR3 in amino acids: CASSRGQINQPQHF. CDR3 nucleotides: TGTGCCAGCAGCCGGGGACAGATCAATCAGCCCCAGCATTTT.

The genes are TRBV5-6 and TRBJ2-5; TRBD2 agrees at 7 bases. Trimming cost V 2 bases and J 0 bases; bases outside gene matches: 13. Germline V gene sequence: CDR1 SGHDT, CDR2 YYEEEE. The CDR3 spans 18 residues. CDR3 amino acids: CASSLSGEGGRNQETQYF. The CDR3 DNA reads as TGTGCCAGCAGCTTATCGGGGGAGGGTGGGCGGAACCAAGAGACCCAGTACTTC. Full variable domain (outside the CDR3, taken from reference TRBV5-6 and TRBJ2-5): DAGVTQSPTHLIKTRGQQVTLRCSPKSGHDTVSWYQQALGQGPQFIFQYYEEEERQRGNFPDRFSGHQFPNYSSELNVNALLLGDSALYLCASSLSGEGGRNQETQYFGPGTRLLVL.

The rearrangement links TRBV2 to TRBJ1-2; 9 nucleotides agree with TRBD1. V gave up 6 bases and J gave up 6 bases; unmatched junction bases: 2. Germline V gene lookup returns CDR1 SNHLY and CDR2 FYNNEI. The length of the CDR3 is 12 residues. The CDR3 nucleotides are TGTGCCAGCAGGTGGACAGGGGATGGCTACACCTTC. Its protein product is CASRWTGDGYTF.

V usage is TRBV4-1 and J usage is TRBJ2-1, with D possibly being TRBD1 (6 bases). The germline V gene encodes CDR1 MGHRA and CDR2 YSYEKL. V was cut by 10 bases and J by 7 bases, with 17 bases left in between. This CDR3 contains 13 residues. The DNA for the CDR3 is TGCGCCACCTCCTCACTCAGGGGAAATGAGCAGTTCTTC. It encodes CATSSLRGNEQFF.

The J gene is TRBJ1-2, the V gene TRBV28, with D perhaps TRBD1 (5 bases). This CDR3 has 16 amino acids. Trimming cost V 6 bases and J 0 bases, with 17 bases left between them. CDR1 and CDR2 from the germline V gene are MDHEN and SYDVKM. The CDR3 coding sequence is TGTGCCAGCAGCCGAATACTACAGGTGGCTAACTATGGCTACACCTTC. Translation: CASSRILQVANYGYTF.

The CDR3 region has the DNA TGCAGTGCTAGTGCACATAGCGGCGGGAGTCTACGCGAGCAGTACTTC. Translating gives CSASAHSGGSLREQYF. V is TRBV20-1 and J is TRBJ2-7; TRBD2 matches at 7 bases. V lost 3 bases, J lost 6 bases, and 17 bases stayed unmatched. The CDR3 has 16 residues. Looked up from germline, CDR1 is DFQATT and CDR2 is SNEGSKA (reference sequence).

This chain links TRBV7-9 with TRBJ2-7; 7 bases line up with TRBD2. From germline, CDR1 is SEHNR and CDR2 FQNEAQ (reference sequence). This CDR3 contains 13 residues. Trimming took 1 base from V and 6 from J; bases not matched to a gene: 3. The CDR3 reads CASSLGREGEQYF. Written as DNA, the CDR3 is TGTGCCAGCAGCTTAGGCAGGGAGGGCGAGCAGTACTTC.

The CDR3, as DNA: TGTGCCAGCAGCAGACTAGCGGGGACAGCCTACGAGCAGTACTTC. This sequence encodes CASSRLAGTAYEQYF. The V gene is TRBV7-2, the J gene TRBJ2-7; 11 bases align to TRBD2. Germline V gives CDR1 SGHTA, CDR2 FQGNSA. Trimming cost V 5 bases and J 2 bases; bases outside gene matches: 5. CDR3 length equals 15 residues.

The V and J genes are TRBV6-2 or TRBV6-3 and TRBJ2-1, with D uncertain. CDR3 size: 16 residues. V lost 6 bases, J lost 0 bases, and 15 bases lay in between. Germline V gene lookup returns CDR1 MNHEY and CDR2 SVGEGT. DNA for the CDR3: TGTGCCAGCAGCTCACCTGCCCCCAGCTCCTACAATGAGCAGTTCTTC. Translating it yields CASSSPAPSSYNEQFF.

The rearrangement uses TRBV16 and TRBJ1-3, with D unresolved. Trimming took 4 bases from V and 0 from J, leaving 10 bases between them. From germline, CDR1 is KGHSY and CDR2 FQNENV. The CDR3 spans 15 residues. CDR3 coding DNA: TGTGCCAGCAGCCCGACTGGGAGCTCTGGAAACACCATATATTTT. Protein sequence: CASSPTGSSGNTIYF.

The V call is TRBV5-1, the J call TRBJ2-1, with D possibly TRBD1 on 5 matching bases. Between the trimmed V and J ends, which lost 0 bases and 1 base, there was a span of 11 bases. This CDR3 has 16 amino acids. Germline CDR1 reads SGHRS; CDR2 reads YFSETQ. The CDR3, as DNA: TGCGCCAGCAGCTTGGATGACAGACAGTCCTACAATGAGCAGTTCTTC. This gives the protein CASSLDDRQSYNEQFF. Together with reference TRBV5-1 and TRBJ2-1, the CDR3 gives the full variable domain: KAGVTQTPRYLIKTRGQQVTLSCSPISGHRSVSWYQQTPGQGLQFLFEYFSETQRNKGNFPGRFSGRQFSNSRSEMNVSTLELGDSALYLCASSLDDRQSYNEQFFGPGTRLTVL.